This TCR beta chain originates from a study of OX40 agonist ivuxolimab in advanced cancers. Study-wide context: Ivuxolimab doses were 0.01, 0.1, 0.3, 1.5, 3 or 10 mg/kg every 2 weeks. Study-level findings and limits: Expanded clones were, on average, more numerous in CD8+ T cells than in CD4+.

The method was immunoSEQ multiplex PCR; TCRdb's version includes in-frame clones alone and lacks a portion of them. The repertoire has approximately 87,000 clones, 92% of them found once; the top ten carry less than 3.5%. The CDR3 is 17 amino acids. Germline trimming cut 0 bases from V and 4 bases from J; bases unmatched to any gene: 9. The germline CDR1 and CDR2 sequences are SQVTM and ANQGSEA. Concerning this clone: Its target is unknown.

This clonotype originated in an adult with an advanced solid tumor such as melanoma, head and neck, liver or kidney cancer. The source was CD4+ or CD8+ T cells sorted from blood, collected in a trial of the OX40 agonist ivuxolimab. The V and J genes are TRBV29-1 and TRBJ2-1; 10 bases are a match to TRBD2. CDR3 protein: CSVEDASTSGIYNEQFF. Here the CDR3 DNA reads TGCAGCGTTGAAGATGCTTCCACTAGCGGGATATACAATGAGCAGTTCTTC.